Presented here are 26 T cell receptor beta chains from one specimen sequenced in a study of blood T cell repertoires in COVID-19. Libraries were prepared by immunoSEQ multiplex PCR; TCRdb keeps only in-frame clonotypes and omits some of them. The data hold about 240,000 clones, with roughly nine tenths observed a single time. Sample: peripheral blood. These receptors originate from a man in his sixties with acute or convalescent COVID-19.

The rearrangement uses TRBV27 and TRBJ2-7, with D perhaps matching TRBD1 (6 bases). The CDR3 spans 14 residues. Germline values: CDR1 MNHEY, CDR2 SMNVEV (reference sequence). Trimming took off 0 bases at V and 6 bases at J, with 12 bases between the two ends. CDR3 sequence: CASSLSQGTGEQYF. In nucleotides, the CDR3 is TGTGCCAGCAGTTTATCACAGGGTACGGGCGAGCAGTACTTC.

The rearrangement joins TRBV27 to TRBJ2-3, with TRBD2 matching 10 bases. The CDR3 is 17 amino acids. V lost 5 bases, J lost 2 bases, and 10 bases stayed unmatched. CDR1 is MNHEY and CDR2 is SMNVEV in the germline V gene (reference sequence). For the CDR3, the DNA is TGTGCCAGCAGTCTTTCTTCTAGCGGGAGTGCCACAGATACGCAGTATTTT. Translated: CASSLSSSGSATDTQYF.

The chain employs TRBV19 and TRBJ2-6, with a possible D match to TRBD2 (6 bases). CDR1 is LNHDA and CDR2 is SQIVND in the germline V gene (reference sequence). The CDR3 totals 15 residues. V was clipped by 1 base and J by 2 bases, with 6 bases between them. The CDR3 sequence is CASSIGGAGANVLTF. The CDR3 nucleotides are TGTGCCAGTAGTATAGGGGGGGCTGGGGCCAACGTCCTGACTTTC.

The V call is TRBV6-7, the J call TRBJ2-7; TRBD2 matches at 15 bases. TRBV6-7 is known as an ORF, though its function is uncertain. This CDR3 has 17 amino acids. V shed 11 bases, J shed 4 bases, and the junction held 15 bases outside the gene matches. This CDR3 reads CADLGTSGRIPDYEQYF. The CDR3 DNA is TGTGCCGACCTAGGGACTAGCGGGAGGATTCCCGATTACGAGCAGTACTTC.

The V call is TRBV4-1, the J call TRBJ2-4, with TRBD1 matching over 7 bases. The CDR3 sequence is 15 residues long. V lost 1 base and J lost 9; bases outside the gene matches: 9. The germline V gene encodes CDR1 MGHRA and CDR2 YSYEKL. CDR3 sequence: CASSQADRDGAIQYF. CDR3 DNA sequence: TGCGCCAGCAGCCAAGCCGACAGGGATGGGGCCATTCAGTACTTC.

The chain uses TRBV7-2 and TRBJ2-7; 8 bases fit TRBD2. CDR3 size: 13 residues. The V gene end was trimmed by 5 bases and the J gene end by 5 bases; junction bases not matched to a gene: 5. The V gene's germline CDR1 is SGHTA and CDR2 FQGNSA. The CDR3 is CASSQREYNEQYF. CDR3 coding DNA: TGTGCCAGCAGCCAGCGGGAGTACAACGAGCAGTACTTC.

V usage is TRBV13 and J usage is TRBJ2-7, with 9 bases fitting TRBD1. CDR3 length: 15 amino acids. Germline-derived CDR1 and CDR2 are PRHDT and FYEKMQ (reference sequence). Unmatched junction bases numbered 6, after V lost 2 bases and J lost 4 bases. CDR3 loop: CASSLPGQGLYEQYF. DNA for the CDR3: TGTGCCAGCAGCTTACCGGGACAGGGCCTATACGAGCAGTACTTC.

The gene calls are TRBV24-1 and TRBJ2-7; tentatively, D is TRBD1 (5 bases). The CDR3 sequence is 12 residues long. The germline V gene encodes CDR1 KGHDR and CDR2 SFDVKD. V lost 6 bases, J lost 5 bases, and 10 bases lay in between. CDR3 DNA sequence: TGTGCCACCAGTCAGGGTAGGGACGAGCAGTACTTC. Protein sequence: CATSQGRDEQYF.

This clone was counted a single time. V usage is TRBV27 and J usage is TRBJ2-7; possible D gene TRBD2, 6 bases. Trimming removed 6 bases from V and 2 bases from J, with 17 bases in between. This CDR3 region has 15 residues. Germline CDR1 and CDR2: MNHEY and SMNVEV (reference sequence). The CDR3 DNA sequence: TGTGCCAGCAGCACTACTAGCCGCCTTACCTACGAGCAGTACTTC. Protein: CASSTTSRLTYEQYF.

The chain has TRBV7-2 and TRBJ2-5; D call uncertain. Germline lookup yields CDR1 SGHTA and CDR2 FQGNSA. The germline V and J ends were trimmed by 5 bases and 2 bases, with 12 bases remaining between them. The CDR3 runs to 14 residues. The CDR3 loop is CASSAMVGQETQYF. The CDR3 region has the DNA TGTGCCAGCAGCGCTATGGTCGGGCAAGAGACCCAGTACTTC.

Ten or more counts support this clone. J is TRBJ1-3 and V is TRBV14, with 7 bases identical to TRBD1. The CDR3 loop spans 18 amino acids. In germline, CDR1 is SGHDN, CDR2 FVKESK. V gave up 1 base and J gave up 2 bases; unmatched junction bases: 11. CDR3 amino acids: CASSQGRGNRGTGNTIYF. In nucleotides, the CDR3 is TGTGCCAGCAGCCAAGGGCGGGGCAACAGGGGAACTGGAAACACCATATATTTT.

The chain has TRBV10-3 and TRBJ2-1; 9 bases are a match to TRBD2. CDR1 and CDR2 from the germline V gene are ENHRY and SYGVKD. CDR3 length equals 19 residues. Trimming at V came to 1 base and at J to 1 base, leaving 11 bases not matched to a gene. The CDR3 DNA reads TGTGCCATCAGTGAGTACGAGACTAGCGGAGGGGGGTCCTACAATGAGCAGTTCTTC. Protein sequence: CAISEYETSGGGSYNEQFF.

The V call is TRBV11-3, the J call TRBJ2-5, with TRBD2 identical over 10 bases. Trimming cost V 5 bases and J 4 bases; bases outside gene matches: 7. The CDR3 covers 15 residues. The V gene's germline CDR1 is SGHNT and CDR2 YENEEA. CDR3 sequence (DNA): TGTGCCAGCAGCCCTGGGACTAGCGAGAGAGAGACCCAGTACTTC. This sequence encodes CASSPGTSERETQYF.

J is TRBJ1-2 and V is TRBV19; TRBD1 matches at 8 bases. The germline CDR1 and CDR2 sequences are LNHDA and SQIVND (reference sequence). This CDR3 has 14 amino acids. The V and J ends lost 5 bases and 8 bases, in that order; junction bases with no gene match: 10. As DNA, the CDR3 is TGTGCCAGTAGTGTTCGGGACAGGCGGAGGGGCTACACCTTC. This sequence encodes CASSVRDRRRGYTF.

This clone was seen once. The chain employs TRBV6-1 and TRBJ2-2; D remains ambiguous. Trimming removed 2 bases at V and 1 base at J, with 11 bases between. Germline CDR1 and CDR2: MNHNS and SASEGT. CDR3 length: 16 residues. The DNA for the CDR3 is TGTGCCAGCAGTGAACGTACTGTCTTGAACACCGGGGAGCTGTTTTTT. This codes for CASSERTVLNTGELFF.

The V and J genes are TRBV29-1 and TRBJ1-5; possibly TRBD1 for D (6 bases). Germline V gene sequence: CDR1 SQVTM, CDR2 ANQGSEA. The CDR3 spans 12 residues. The V gene lost 4 bases and the J gene lost 5 bases, with 9 bases spanning the gap. This CDR3 is CSVVAGDQPQHF. In nucleotides, the CDR3 is TGCAGCGTTGTGGCAGGGGATCAGCCCCAGCATTTT.

The chain joins TRBV29-1 to TRBJ2-1; TRBD2 agrees at 12 bases. This CDR3 region has 17 residues. CDR1 SQVTM and CDR2 ANQGSEA come from the germline V gene. Unmatched junction bases numbered 12, after V lost 0 bases and J lost 9 bases. CDR3: CSVEDRASGRASSEQFF. CDR3 nucleotides: TGCAGCGTTGAAGATCGGGCTAGCGGGAGGGCCTCGAGTGAGCAGTTCTTC.

V and J are TRBV25-1 and TRBJ2-2; D might be TRBD1 (6 bases). Germline values: CDR1 MGHDK, CDR2 SYGVNS. The CDR3 covers 14 residues. V lost 8 bases and J 2 bases, leaving 12 bases between the germline ends. CDR3: CASAHRENTGELFF. The CDR3 coding sequence is TGTGCCAGCGCCCACAGGGAAAACACCGGGGAGCTGTTTTTT.

This chain uses TRBV6-5 with TRBJ1-1; perhaps TRBD1 as D (5 bases). Trimming pared 6 bases from V and 8 bases from J, leaving 16 bases between. Germline CDR1 is MNHEY and CDR2 is SVGAGI. The CDR3 runs 13 residues. CDR3: CASRPQAGREAFF. The CDR3 DNA reads TGTGCCAGCAGACCACAGGCGGGGCGCGAAGCTTTCTTT.

This sequence joins TRBV5-6 and TRBJ2-3; TRBD1 is a possible D gene (6 bases). CDR3 length equals 15 residues. Trimming took 4 bases from V and 3 from J, leaving 15 bases between them. Germline loops: CDR1 SGHDT, CDR2 YYEEEE. CDR3 amino acids: CASSKGVRLTDTQYF. CDR3 in DNA: TGTGCCAGCAGCAAGGGGGTTAGGTTGACAGATACGCAGTATTTT.

V and J are TRBV13 and TRBJ1-2; a possible D gene is TRBD1 (6 bases). CDR3 length: 14 amino acids. In germline, CDR1 is PRHDT, CDR2 FYEKMQ (reference sequence). The ends were cut back, 5 bases at V and 4 bases at J, with 14 bases in the middle. The CDR3 sequence: CASSPGEGVYGYTF. CDR3 DNA sequence: TGTGCCAGCAGCCCAGGGGAGGGAGTCTATGGCTACACCTTC.

This chain links TRBV7-9 with TRBJ1-4; possible D gene TRBD1, 5 bases. There are 15 residues in the CDR3. Germline CDR1 and CDR2: SEHNR and FQNEAQ (reference sequence). Trimming removed 1 base at V and 3 bases at J, with 9 bases between. CDR3 in amino acids: CASSLDGGANEKLFF. CDR3 bases: TGTGCCAGCAGCTTAGATGGGGGGGCTAATGAAAAACTGTTTTTT.

This chain uses TRBV7-3 with TRBJ2-3; D call uncertain. The CDR3 is 14 residues long. Looked up from germline, CDR1 is SGHTA and CDR2 is FQGTGA. The ends were cut back, 5 bases at V and 0 bases at J, with 9 bases in the middle. CDR3 sequence reads: CASSPLSSTDTQYF. Written as DNA, the CDR3 is TGTGCCAGCAGCCCACTTAGTAGCACAGATACGCAGTATTTT.

This chain uses TRBV6-6 with TRBJ1-5, with D possibly TRBD1 on 6 matching bases. Germline V CDR1 and CDR2: MNHNY, SVGAGI (reference sequence). Trimming cost V 7 bases and J 7 bases, with 14 bases left between them. The CDR3 runs 13 residues. The CDR3 loop is CASTGGAGQPQHF. CDR3 DNA: TGTGCCAGCACGGGGGGCGCCGGACAGCCCCAGCATTTT.

V is TRBV10-3 and J is TRBJ2-5; D possibly corresponds to TRBD1 (5 bases). The CDR3 length is 13 residues. The V gene's germline CDR1 is ENHRY and CDR2 SYGVKD. V lost 4 bases and J 2 bases, leaving 8 bases between the germline ends. The CDR3 loop is CAISGTIQETQYF. The CDR3 bases are TGTGCCATCAGTGGGACAATTCAAGAGACCCAGTACTTC.

In regard to this clone: Other nucleotide sequences from this sample produce the same CDR3. J is TRBJ2-7 and V is TRBV11-3; 9 positions match TRBD1. Unmatched junction bases numbered 6, after V lost 4 bases and J lost 2 bases. The CDR3 spans 15 residues. CDR1 and CDR2 (germline): SGHNT, YENEEA. The CDR3 is CASSSPGQGTYEQYF. CDR3 bases: TGTGCCAGCAGCTCCCCGGGACAGGGTACCTACGAGCAGTACTTC. Supplemented by reference TRBV11-3 and TRBJ2-7, the full variable domain reads EAGVVQSPRYKIIEKKQPVAFWCNPISGHNTLYWYLQNLGQGPELLIRYENEEAVDDSQLPKDRFSAERLKGVDSTLKIQPAELGDSAVYLCASSSPGQGTYEQYFGPGTRLTVT.